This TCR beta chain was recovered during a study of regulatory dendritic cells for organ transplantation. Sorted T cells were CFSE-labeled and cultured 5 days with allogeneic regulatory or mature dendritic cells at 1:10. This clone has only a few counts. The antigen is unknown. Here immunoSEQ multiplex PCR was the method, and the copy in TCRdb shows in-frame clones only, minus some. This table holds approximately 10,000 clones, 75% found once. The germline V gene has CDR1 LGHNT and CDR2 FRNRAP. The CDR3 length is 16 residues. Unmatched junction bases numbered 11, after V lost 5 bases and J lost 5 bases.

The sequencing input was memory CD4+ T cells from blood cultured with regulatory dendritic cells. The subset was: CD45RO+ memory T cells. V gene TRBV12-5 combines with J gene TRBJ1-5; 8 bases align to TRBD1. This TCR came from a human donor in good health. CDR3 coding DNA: TGTGCTAGTGGTCTTCATCAAGACAGGGGCGATCAGCCCCAGCATTTT. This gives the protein CASGLHQDRGDQPQHF.